This record looks at one TCR beta chain sequence and its context. The specificity of this receptor is unknown. The input lacks base qualities; no much larger clone sits a single base away. This entry is derived from a study of response to subunit inactivated influenza vaccine (dated by TCRdb to 2016 to 2019). Concerning the study at large: To follow how T cells responded to a trivalent subunit inactivated influenza vaccine, the researchers relied on deep quantitative profiling of the T cell receptor repertoire. Beyond this particular receptor, the publication reports: The authors suggested that each seasonal influenza vaccination may recruit only a limited number of new T cells.

V is clipped by 5 bases and J by 4 bases, and the sequence between their germline boundaries is 13 bases long. From the germline V gene, CDR1 is SGHTA and CDR2 is FQGNSA. Taken from cysteine to phenylalanine, the CDR3 has 14 residues. The CDR3 DNA has 42 bases and is translated from base 1. The receptor library was made with RT-PCR. Sequencing relied on an Illumina HiSeq 2500. TCRdb passed the public sequencing reads through fastp at Q25 and MiXCR, retaining productive beta sequences. Every entry covers one CDR3 protein and lists the most common genes and DNA from its rows. The sample contains about 780,000 distinct CDR3 sequences, roughly 20% of them found a single time. The ten largest clones represent about a tenth of the sample.

The source is a man aged 50-59 years who received an inactivated influenza vaccine. Donor details come from another sample of the same person, matched by shared clones. The input for sequencing was PBMCs from blood, taken 5 days after vaccination. The chain links TRBV7-2 with TRBJ2-3, and possibly TRBD1, on 6 matching bases. The DNA reads TGTGCCAGCAGCCCACCGCGGACAGCAGATACGCAGTATTTT. This encodes CASSPPRTADTQYF. Where the CDR3 stops, the reference TRBV7-2 and TRBJ2-3 genes take over; the full variable domain is GAGVSQSPSNKVTEKGKDVELRCDPISGHTALYWYRQSLGQGLEFLIYFQGNSAPDKSGLPSDRFSAERTGGSVSTLTIQRTQQEDSAVYLCASSPPRTADTQYFGPGTRLTVL.